Sequencing of this TCR beta chain was carried out in a study of cytomegalovirus exposure and HLA in healthy donors. Study-wide points: Confirmation was obtained in vitro that three CMV-associated chains are specific for CMV antigens.

Donors counted as nominally healthy when sampled, yet unrecorded immune exposures were likely. The PCR made use of 60 Vbeta and 13 Jbeta primers. Sequencing was performed with immunoSEQ multiplex PCR; in TCRdb, only in-frame clones are kept and a portion is missing. In the table there are approximately 210,000 clones, about 81% of which are singletons. The CDR3 has 15 amino acids. The V end lost 6 bases, the J end lost 0 bases, and 13 bases lay between the germline ends. Germline V lookup: CDR1 MNHEY, CDR2 SMNVEV (reference sequence). About this clone itself: Antigen specificity is unknown.

This TCR derives from a man aged 18-30 years in good health and CMV-seronegative. The V and J genes are TRBV27 and TRBJ2-3; the D gene is possibly TRBD1 (6 bases). Sample: PBMCs. The CDR3 spells CASSSGTFSTDTQYF. The CDR3 DNA reads as TGTGCCAGCAGCTCGGGGACATTTAGCACAGATACGCAGTATTTT.